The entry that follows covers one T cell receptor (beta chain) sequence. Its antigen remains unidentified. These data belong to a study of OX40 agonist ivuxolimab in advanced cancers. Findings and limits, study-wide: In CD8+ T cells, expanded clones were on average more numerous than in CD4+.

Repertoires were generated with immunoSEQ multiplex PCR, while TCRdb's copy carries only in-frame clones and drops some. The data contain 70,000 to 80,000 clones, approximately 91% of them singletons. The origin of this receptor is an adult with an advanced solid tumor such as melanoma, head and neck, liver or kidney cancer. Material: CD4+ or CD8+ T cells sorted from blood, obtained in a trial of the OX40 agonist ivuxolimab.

CDR3 bases: TGTGCCAGCAGTGGAGGGCTCGAGCAGTACTTC. This encodes CASSGGLEQYF. V and J are TRBV2 and TRBJ2-7; tentative D call: TRBD2 (5 bases). The V gene's germline CDR1 is SNHLY and CDR2 FYNNEI. Deletions cut 4 bases from V and 6 bases from J, with 7 bases between. This CDR3 contains 11 residues.